This paragraph covers one T cell receptor (beta chain) sequence. This clone was counted only a few times. Its specific antigen is unknown. No per-base quality is available; no much larger clone lies one base away. This specimen's time point label, interpreted: roughly 24 weeks on oral tofacitinib. The label giving this sample's treatment or condition can be read as: oral pan-JAK inhibitor, 5-10 mg twice daily. From alopecia areata patients, peripheral blood was collected along with lesional scalp punch biopsies. PBMCs were isolated by density centrifugation and stained for CD3, CD4 and CD8, and CD4+ and CD8+ T cells were sorted on a FACSAria. Library preparation employed the immunoSEQ multiplex PCR assay. RNA was extracted from all samples and reverse transcribed into cDNA as template for TCR sequencing. SuperScript III was used for first-strand cDNA synthesis, primed with a 2:1 mix of oligo-dT and random hexamers. A synthetic immune receptor repertoire was used to gauge amplification bias, and whatever bias remained was removed computationally. Regarding the original processing steps: Raw reads were preprocessed to remove errors, and CDR3 was defined by IMGT conventions from the conserved cysteine to phenylalanine. Clonality was computed as 1 minus the Shannon entropy, with the entropy normalized by log2 of the number of productive unique TCRs. Scalp TCRbeta sequences were cross-referenced with sorted blood CD4 and CD8 repertoires so that the CD4 or CD8 identity of scalp clones could be inferred. TCRdb's version of the immuneACCESS table is confined to in-frame rearrangements and falls short of the full clone set. An unresolved V gene accounts for under half of the shortfall where checked; the remainder is of unknown origin. Clonal size and the V and J genes are those of that table, whereas D and trimming came from the DNA. Recorded for this sample are about 190,000 clones; roughly 53% of them occurred a single time. The ten top clones hold around 13% of the sample.

This entry belongs to a study of CD8+ T cells in alopecia areata (dated by TCRdb to 2016 to 2019). About the full investigation: Treated patients were enrolled in an open-label pilot trial of oral tofacitinib, 5 to 10 mg twice daily, for moderate-to-severe alopecia areata. Tofacitinib was administered for 6 to 18 months, and 6 months of follow-up off drug were then conducted to assess delayed response and recurrence. For the treated patients, the SALT score, which quantifies what percentage of scalp surface area is affected, served as the measure of disease severity. In both human patients and the C3H/HeJ mouse model, the study applied high-throughput TCRbeta sequencing to look at T cell clonal expansion in alopecia areata. On the human side, TCRbeta sequencing was run on scalp tissue and on sorted CD4+ and CD8+ peripheral blood T cells from healthy controls and from alopecia areata patients with either patchy or totalis/universalis disease. Biopsies were taken from tofacitinib-treated patients at baseline and again at 4 and 24 weeks into treatment, and several of those patients also had a later scalp biopsy. Scalp clonality was compared among normal scalp (n=4), patchy alopecia areata scalp (n=8), and alopecia totalis/universalis scalp (n=8). RNA came from the PAXgene miRNA kit for fixed scalp, the miRNeasy kit for PBMCs, and the RNeasy kit for mouse skin. TCRbeta CDR3 regions were amplified by immunoSEQ multiplex PCR using 35 Vbeta forward and 13 Jbeta reverse primers.

The study at large found these results: Because the treated cohort was small and had only one nonresponder, larger studies are needed to examine links between baseline CD8+ expansion and response. Tofacitinib significantly lowered scalp clonality and the number of expanded CD8+ clones among the top 100 scalp clones. Unlike mouse skin, where gammadelta T cells dominate, normal human skin contains resident alphabeta T cells that get sequenced too, which complicates analysis of the scalp TCR repertoire. TCR sequences shared between patients were less clear than in mice, possibly partly because of HLA diversity in the patient population. Compared with normal scalp, lesional scalp, particularly in alopecia totalis/universalis, had higher clonality and more expanded CD8+ clones, which suggests antigenic drive. During tofacitinib treatment, many expanded lesional clones remained in scalp and blood, and this persistence may partly explain relapse after treatment is stopped.

CDR1 SQVTM and CDR2 ANQGSEA are derived from the germline V gene. The CDR3 measures 13 amino acids from cysteine to phenylalanine. Only the CDR3 part of the read is kept: 39 bases, read in frame from the first base. Between the V and J ends, shortened by 7 bases and 5 bases respectively, the junction contains 17 bases. This sample comprised CD8+ T cells sorted from blood, obtained at week 24, from a patient treated with tofacitinib. The rearrangement joined TRBV29-1 to TRBJ2-5; perhaps TRBD1 is the D gene, with 7 bases matching. This TCR was sampled from a human donor with alopecia areata. The sequenced DNA: TGCAGCGACTTCGGACAGGCGGGGGAGACCCAGTACTTC. It encodes CSDFGQAGETQYF. The reference TRBV29-1 and TRBJ2-5 proteins fill in what lies around the CDR3, so the full variable domain reads SAVISQKPSRDICQRGTSLTIQCQVDSQVTMMFWYRQQPGQSLTLIATANQGSEATYESGFVIDKFPISRPNLTFSTLTVSNMSPEDSSIYLCSDFGQAGETQYFGPGTRLLVL.